This entry describes one T cell receptor (beta chain). Its antigen is as yet unknown. This same CDR3 is encoded by further DNA sequences in the sample. These data belong to a study of beta chain features in type 1 diabetes. Study information: Across the samples, approximately 98,000,000 sorted cells were examined in total.

Reverse transcription of all isolated RNA meant that expressed TCRB transcripts were sequenced. TCRdb's copy holds only in-frame clones and misses some; the assay was immunoSEQ multiplex PCR. Of some 360,000 clones listed, 8.5% to 10% are singletons. Stem cell-like memory, regulatory, central memory and naive CD4+ cells were sorted via CD45RO/CCR7/CD25/CD127/CD95/CD27. This CDR3 has 11 residues. V lost 2 bases and J lost 8, with 3 bases in between. Germline values: CDR1 MNHNY, CDR2 SVGAGI (reference sequence). Points from the study as a whole: Shortening of TCRB CDR3s, moderate but significant, appeared in all four CD4+ subsets of Type 1 diabetes patients. Naive, central memory and Treg TCRB repertoires seemed to resemble each other more closely in patients than they did in healthy donors.

The rearrangement joins TRBV6-6 to TRBJ1-4; D gene uncertain. The clonotype comes from a man younger than 45 with type 1 diabetes. Sequencing was performed on central memory CD4+ T cells from blood. CDR3 nucleotides: TGTGCCAGCAGTTACGACGAAAAACTGTTTTTT. Its translation is CASSYDEKLFF.